This T cell receptor beta chain was recovered during a study of Graves' ophthalmopathy and Graves' hyperthyroidism. Study-level information: Peripheral blood sampling occurred at initial diagnosis, before any treatment.

Transcripts of RNA were the source for amplifying TCR beta CDR3 regions. Amplification began with first-round RT-PCR using HTBI primers, then second-round multiplex PCR was performed. MiXCR, applied by TCRdb to the multiplex PCR reads, yields one record per CDR3 protein. There are 170,000 or so distinct CDR3 sequences in the sample; approximately 40% occur only once, and roughly 8.9% lies in the top ten. Concerning this clonotype itself: Its antigen is as yet unknown.

General study points: The model's prediction of ophthalmopathy progression had approximately 71% sensitivity and roughly 72% specificity. Separation of ophthalmopathy from stable hyperthyroidism was achieved by a 13-signature model, at around 89% sensitivity and approximately 84% specificity.

Trimming removed 7 bases at V and 3 bases at J, with 9 bases between. The germline gives CDR1 GTSNPN, CDR2 SVGIG (reference sequence). The CDR3 is 11 amino acids. Material: peripheral blood. The chain carries TRBV30 and TRBJ1-1; D is uncertain. The TCR comes from a man aged 25 to 40 with Graves' ophthalmopathy. CDR3 region: CALERDTEAFF. The DNA for the CDR3 is TGTGCCTTAGAAAGGGACACTGAAGCTTTCTTT.